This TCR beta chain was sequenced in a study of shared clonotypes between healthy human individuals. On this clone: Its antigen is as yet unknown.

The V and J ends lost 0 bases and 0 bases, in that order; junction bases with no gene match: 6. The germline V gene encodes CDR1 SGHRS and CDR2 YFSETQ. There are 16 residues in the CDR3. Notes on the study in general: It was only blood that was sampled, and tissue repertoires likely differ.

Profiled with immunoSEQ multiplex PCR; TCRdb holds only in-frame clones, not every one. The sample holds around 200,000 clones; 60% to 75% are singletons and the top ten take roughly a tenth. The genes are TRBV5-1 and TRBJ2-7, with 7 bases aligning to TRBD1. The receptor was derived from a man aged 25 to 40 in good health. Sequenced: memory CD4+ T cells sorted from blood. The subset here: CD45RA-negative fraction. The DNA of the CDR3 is TGCGCCAGCAGCTTGGATCCGACAGGGAGCTCCTACGAGCAGTACTTC. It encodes CASSLDPTGSSYEQYF.